This T cell receptor beta chain derives from a study of T cell responses to AZD1222 COVID-19 vaccine. Regarding the study as a whole: There were mostly white British donors and more females than males, and clonal diversity was possibly underestimated. Two AZD1222 doses significantly raised spike-specific TCR breadth and depth over controls. Dominant at 160-218 and 743-854, vaccine-associated CD4 TCRs also spanned spike.

This table comes from immunoSEQ multiplex PCR, and its TCRdb copy is limited to in-frame clones, with some not included. The sample lists some 120,000 clones; around 87% were seen once. In its sample, this clone ranks as medium-sized (0.01 to 0.1%). The antigen remains undetermined. CDR1 MRHNA and CDR2 SNTAGT come from the germline V gene. CDR3 length equals 13 residues. V was pared by 4 bases and J by 1 base, with 5 bases between. The clonotype originates from an adult in good health. The material was peripheral blood, obtained on day 0 of AZD1222 vaccination. The chain is built from TRBV6-4 and TRBJ1-5, with D unclear. Here the CDR3 DNA reads TGTGCCAGCAGTGTTGGGAGCAATCAGCCCCAGCATTTT. Its translation is CASSVGSNQPQHF.